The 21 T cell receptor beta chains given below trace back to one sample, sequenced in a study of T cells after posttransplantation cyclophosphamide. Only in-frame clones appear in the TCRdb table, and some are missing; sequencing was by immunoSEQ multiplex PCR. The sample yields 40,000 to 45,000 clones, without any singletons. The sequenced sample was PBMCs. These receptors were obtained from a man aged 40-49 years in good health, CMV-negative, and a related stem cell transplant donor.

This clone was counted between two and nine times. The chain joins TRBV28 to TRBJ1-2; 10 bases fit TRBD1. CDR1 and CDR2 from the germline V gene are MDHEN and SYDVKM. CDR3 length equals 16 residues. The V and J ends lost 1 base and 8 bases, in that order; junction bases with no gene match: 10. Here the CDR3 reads CASSLYGGTGANGYTF. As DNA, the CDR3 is TGTGCCAGCAGTTTATATGGGGGGACAGGGGCAAACGGCTACACCTTC.

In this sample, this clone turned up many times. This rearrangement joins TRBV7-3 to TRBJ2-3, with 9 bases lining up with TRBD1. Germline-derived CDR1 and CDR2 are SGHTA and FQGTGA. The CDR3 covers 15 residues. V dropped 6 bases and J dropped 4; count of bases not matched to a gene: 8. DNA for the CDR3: TGTGCCAGCAGGCCGGGACAGGGCACCGCAGATACGCAGTATTTT. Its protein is CASRPGQGTADTQYF.

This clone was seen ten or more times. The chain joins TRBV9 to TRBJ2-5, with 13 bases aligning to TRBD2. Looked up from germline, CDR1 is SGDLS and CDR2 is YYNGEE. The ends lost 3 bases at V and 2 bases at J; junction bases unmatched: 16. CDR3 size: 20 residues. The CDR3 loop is CASSGTGLAGVSERQETQYF. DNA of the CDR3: TGTGCCAGCAGCGGAACCGGACTAGCGGGGGTCAGTGAGCGGCAAGAGACCCAGTACTTC.

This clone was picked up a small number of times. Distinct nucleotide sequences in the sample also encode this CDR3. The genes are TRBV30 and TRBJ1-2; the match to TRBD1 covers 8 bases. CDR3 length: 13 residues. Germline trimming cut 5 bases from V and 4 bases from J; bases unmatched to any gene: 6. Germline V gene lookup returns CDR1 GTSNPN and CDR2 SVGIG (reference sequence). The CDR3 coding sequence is TGTGCCTGGCTCGCCGGGACAGGCTATGGCTACACCTTC. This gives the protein CAWLAGTGYGYTF.

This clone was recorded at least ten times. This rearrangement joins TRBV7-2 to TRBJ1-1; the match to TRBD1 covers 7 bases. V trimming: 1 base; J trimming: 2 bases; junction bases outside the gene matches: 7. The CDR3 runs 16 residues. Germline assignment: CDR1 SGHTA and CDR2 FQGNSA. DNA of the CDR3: TGTGCCAGCAGCTTAGTGACAGGGCTGATAAACACTGAAGCTTTCTTT. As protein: CASSLVTGLINTEAFF.

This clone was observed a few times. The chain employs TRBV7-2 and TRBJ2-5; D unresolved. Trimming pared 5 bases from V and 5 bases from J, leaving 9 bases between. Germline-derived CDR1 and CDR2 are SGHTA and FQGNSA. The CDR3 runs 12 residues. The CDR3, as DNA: TGTGCCAGCAGCCCTCTCGTTGAGACCCAGTACTTC. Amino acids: CASSPLVETQYF.

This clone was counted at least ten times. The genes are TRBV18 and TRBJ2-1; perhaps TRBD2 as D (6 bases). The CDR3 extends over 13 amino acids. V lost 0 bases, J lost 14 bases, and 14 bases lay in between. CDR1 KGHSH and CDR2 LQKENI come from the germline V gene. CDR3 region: CASSPPMTRDEFF. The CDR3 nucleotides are TGTGCCAGCTCACCACCGATGACTAGGGACGAGTTCTTC. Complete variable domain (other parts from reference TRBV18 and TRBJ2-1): NAGVMQNPRHLVRRRGQEARLRCSPMKGHSHVYWYRQLPEEGLKFMVYLQKENIIDESGMPKERFSAEFPKEGPSILRIQQVVRGDSAAYFCASSPPMTRDEFFGPGTRLTVL.

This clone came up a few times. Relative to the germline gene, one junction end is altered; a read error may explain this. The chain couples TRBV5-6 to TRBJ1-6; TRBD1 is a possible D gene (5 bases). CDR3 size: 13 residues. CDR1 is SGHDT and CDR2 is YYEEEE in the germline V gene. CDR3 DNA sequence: TGTGCCAGCAGCTTATGGGGCCAGAAGTCTGGCTACTTT. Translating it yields CASSLWGQKSGYF.

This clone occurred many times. CDR3 DNA: TGTGCTAGTGGTTTGGTACAGGGGCCAGATCAGCCCCAGCATTTT. This encodes CASGLVQGPDQPQHF. The chain has TRBV12-5 and TRBJ1-5; 7 nucleotides match TRBD1. The CDR3 is 15 residues long. The V gene end was trimmed by 0 bases and the J gene end by 5 bases; junction bases not matched to a gene: 4. Looked up from germline, CDR1 is LGHNT and CDR2 is FRNRAP.

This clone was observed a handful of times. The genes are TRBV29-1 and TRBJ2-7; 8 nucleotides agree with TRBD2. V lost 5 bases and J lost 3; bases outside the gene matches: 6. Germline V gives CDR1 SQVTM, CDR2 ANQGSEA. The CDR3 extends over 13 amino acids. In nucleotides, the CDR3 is TGCAGCGTTCTCGGGGGGGACTTCTACGAGCAGTACTTC. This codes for CSVLGGDFYEQYF.

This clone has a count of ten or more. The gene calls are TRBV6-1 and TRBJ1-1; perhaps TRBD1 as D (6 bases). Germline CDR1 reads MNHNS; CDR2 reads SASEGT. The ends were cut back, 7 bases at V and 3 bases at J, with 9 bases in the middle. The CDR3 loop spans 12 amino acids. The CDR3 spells CASKGGYTEAFF. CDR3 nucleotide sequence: TGTGCCAGCAAGGGGGGGTACACTGAAGCTTTCTTT.

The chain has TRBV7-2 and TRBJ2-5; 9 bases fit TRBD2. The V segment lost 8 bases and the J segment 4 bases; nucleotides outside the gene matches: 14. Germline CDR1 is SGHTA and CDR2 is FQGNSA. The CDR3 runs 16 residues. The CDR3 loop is CASVLFLREGRETQYF. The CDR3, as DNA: TGTGCCAGCGTCCTGTTCTTGCGGGAGGGCCGAGAGACCCAGTACTTC.

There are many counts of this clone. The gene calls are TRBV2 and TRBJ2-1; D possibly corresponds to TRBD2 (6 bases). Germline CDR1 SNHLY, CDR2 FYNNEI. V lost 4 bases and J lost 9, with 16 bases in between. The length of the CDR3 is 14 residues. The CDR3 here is CASSAREGAVEQFF. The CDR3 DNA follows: TGTGCCAGCAGTGCGCGGGAAGGGGCGGTTGAGCAGTTCTTC.

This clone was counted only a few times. CDR3 coding DNA: TGCGCCAGCAGCTTAGGATCGCAGGGGAAGGAGACCCAGTACTTC. Protein product: CASSLGSQGKETQYF. This rearrangement joins TRBV5-1 to TRBJ2-5; tentative D call: TRBD1 (6 bases). Per germline, CDR1 SGHRS and CDR2 YFSETQ. V was trimmed by 2 bases and J by 5 bases, leaving 16 bases between them. This CDR3 region has 15 residues. Full variable domain (rest looked up from reference TRBV5-1 and TRBJ2-5): KAGVTQTPRYLIKTRGQQVTLSCSPISGHRSVSWYQQTPGQGLQFLFEYFSETQRNKGNFPGRFSGRQFSNSRSEMNVSTLELGDSALYLCASSLGSQGKETQYFGPGTRLLVL.

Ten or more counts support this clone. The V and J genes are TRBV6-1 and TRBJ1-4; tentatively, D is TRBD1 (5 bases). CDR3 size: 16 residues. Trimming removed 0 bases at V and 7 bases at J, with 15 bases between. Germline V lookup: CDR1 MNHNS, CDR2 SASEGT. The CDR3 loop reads CASSEADSPVGEKLFF. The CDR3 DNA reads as TGTGCCAGCAGTGAAGCTGACAGCCCAGTGGGTGAAAAACTGTTTTTT.

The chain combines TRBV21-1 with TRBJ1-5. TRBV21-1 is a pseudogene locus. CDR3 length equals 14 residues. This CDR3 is CASRKGSLNQPQHF. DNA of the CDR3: TGTGCCAGCAGGAAAGGGAGTCTCAATCAGCCCCAGCATTTT.

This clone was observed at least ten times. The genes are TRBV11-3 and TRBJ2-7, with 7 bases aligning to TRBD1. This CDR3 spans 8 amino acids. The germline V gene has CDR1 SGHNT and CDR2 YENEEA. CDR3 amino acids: CAIEGAQV. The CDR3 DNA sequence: TGTGCCATCGAGGGGGCGCAGGTC.

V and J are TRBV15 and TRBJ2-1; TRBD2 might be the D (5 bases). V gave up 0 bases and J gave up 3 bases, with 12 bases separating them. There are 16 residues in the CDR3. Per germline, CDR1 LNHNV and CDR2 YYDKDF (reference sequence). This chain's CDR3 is CATSRERPGVYNEQFF. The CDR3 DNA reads TGTGCCACCAGCAGAGAGAGGCCCGGGGTCTACAATGAGCAGTTCTTC.

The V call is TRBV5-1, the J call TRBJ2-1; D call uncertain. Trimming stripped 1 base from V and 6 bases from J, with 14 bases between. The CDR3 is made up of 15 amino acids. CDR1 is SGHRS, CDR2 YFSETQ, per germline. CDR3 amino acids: CASSLPGTFSNEQFF. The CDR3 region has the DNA TGCGCCAGCAGCTTGCCGGGTACGTTCTCCAATGAGCAGTTCTTC.

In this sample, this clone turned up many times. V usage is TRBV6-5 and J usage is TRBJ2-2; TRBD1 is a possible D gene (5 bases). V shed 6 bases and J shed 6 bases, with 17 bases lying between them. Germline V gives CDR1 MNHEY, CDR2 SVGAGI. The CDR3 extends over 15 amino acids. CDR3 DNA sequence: TGTGCCAGCAGCCCGACTTTTGACAGTGCCGGGGAGCTGTTTTTT. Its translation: CASSPTFDSAGELFF.

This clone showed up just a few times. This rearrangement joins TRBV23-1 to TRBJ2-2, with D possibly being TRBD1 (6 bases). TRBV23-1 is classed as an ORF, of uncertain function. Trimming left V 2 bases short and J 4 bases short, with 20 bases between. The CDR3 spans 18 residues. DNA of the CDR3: TGCGCCAGCAGTCAAGGGGGCCGTGGGACCTCGCGCACCGGGGAGCTGTTTTTT. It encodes CASSQGGRGTSRTGELFF.